This TCR beta chain was captured in a study of T cells in narcolepsy. Turning to the study itself: Donors had narcolepsy type 1 or type 2, or were healthy controls.

Only in-frame clones appear in the TCRdb table, and some are missing; sequencing was by immunoSEQ multiplex PCR. The sample yields 25,000 to 35,000 clones, almost 90% seen once. V was shortened by 1 base and J by 7 bases, with 11 bases between the two germline ends. Per germline, CDR1 GTSNPN and CDR2 SVGIG (reference sequence). CDR3 length: 12 amino acids. As regards this clone: Its cognate antigen is unknown.

Study conclusions and caveats: In some patient and control memory CD4+ samples, autoreactive clones were absent. Autoreactive clonotypes reportedly recurred in blood of same and different patients, not controls.

The receptor's source is a human donor with narcolepsy. Sample: CD45RA- memory CD4+ T cells from PBMCs. The chain joins TRBV30 to TRBJ2-7, with D tentatively TRBD1 (7 bases). The CDR3 is CAWSATGREQYF. The DNA for the CDR3 is TGTGCCTGGAGTGCGACAGGGAGGGAGCAGTACTTC.